A single sample gave rise to the 16 T cell receptor beta chains below, sequenced in a study of T cells in localized non-small cell lung cancer (dated by TCRdb to 2018 to 2020). Preparation of the library involved the immunoSEQ multiplex PCR assay. TCRdb took this table from immuneACCESS and kept in-frame rearrangements with V and J called. Such tables lack part of the clones; where checked against another copy, unresolved V genes explain under half of the gap, and the rest is unexplained. The sample table shows thousands of clones, and around 20% are seen once. The ten largest make up 11% of the sample. The specimen was normal lung tissue next to the tumor, collected before any cancer treatment. The source of these receptors is a woman aged 40-70 years with stage I lung adenocarcinoma.

This clone was seen a handful of times. The chain has TRBV6-8 and TRBJ1-1; 9 bases agree with TRBD1. The J segment lost 4 bases and the V segment lost 5 bases, leaving 11 bases of the junction unmatched. Per germline, CDR1 MNHGY and CDR2 SAAAGT. The CDR3 spans 16 residues. The CDR3 sequence is CASSDRDRVMGTEAFF. DNA for the CDR3: TGTGCCAGCAGTGACAGGGACAGGGTAATGGGCACTGAAGCTTTCTTT.

This sequence joins TRBV11-3 and TRBJ1-1, with a weak D call TRBD1 (5 bases). V lost 4 bases to trimming and J lost 1 base, with 13 bases between them. Germline V gene data show CDR1 as SGHNT and CDR2 as YENEEA. The CDR3 runs to 15 residues. The CDR3, as DNA: TGTGCCAGCAGCTGGGAGCGGGGCAGGAACACTGAAGCTTTCTTT. Translating gives CASSWERGRNTEAFF.

V gene TRBV15 combines with J gene TRBJ2-3; D not certain. Looked up from germline, CDR1 is LNHNV and CDR2 is YYDKDF (reference sequence). V was clipped by 7 bases and J by 0 bases, with 14 bases between them. The CDR3 runs to 15 residues. The CDR3 sequence: CATTPTFDSTDTQYF. In nucleotides, the CDR3 is TGTGCCACCACCCCGACCTTCGACAGCACAGATACGCAGTATTTT.

The rearrangement joins TRBV18 to TRBJ2-3; D is unresolved. The CDR3 has 14 residues. The germline CDR1 and CDR2 sequences are KGHSH and LQKENI. V dropped 2 bases and J dropped 4 bases, with 10 bases sitting between them. Here the CDR3 reads CASSPGNSADTQYF. The CDR3 bases are TGTGCCAGCTCACCAGGGAACAGCGCAGATACGCAGTATTTT. Full variable domain (missing parts from reference TRBV18 and TRBJ2-3): NAGVMQNPRHLVRRRGQEARLRCSPMKGHSHVYWYRQLPEEGLKFMVYLQKENIIDESGMPKERFSAEFPKEGPSILRIQQVVRGDSAAYFCASSPGNSADTQYFGPGTRLTVL.

CDR3 loop: CAWSVSRTGGPYNSPLHF. The CDR3 nucleotides read TGTGCCTGGAGTGTATCAAGGACAGGGGGGCCCTATAATTCACCCCTCCACTTT. The chain uses TRBV30 and TRBJ1-6; TRBD1 matches 10 bases. The germline V gene has CDR1 GTSNPN and CDR2 SVGIG (reference sequence). The CDR3 has 18 residues. V lost 0 bases to trimming and J lost 2 bases; unmatched junction nucleotides: 7.

This chain links TRBV18 with TRBJ1-4; D possibly corresponds to TRBD1 (6 bases). Per the germline V gene, CDR1 is KGHSH and CDR2 is LQKENI. V was cut by 3 bases and J by 8 bases, with 13 bases left in between. CDR3 length: 14 amino acids. The CDR3 nucleotides read TGTGCCAGCTCACCCGGGACAACATGGGAAAAACTGTTTTTT. It encodes CASSPGTTWEKLFF. The variable domain in full, completed from reference TRBV18 and TRBJ1-4, reads NAGVMQNPRHLVRRRGQEARLRCSPMKGHSHVYWYRQLPEEGLKFMVYLQKENIIDESGMPKERFSAEFPKEGPSILRIQQVVRGDSAAYFCASSPGTTWEKLFFGSGTQLSVL.

Judged by abundance, this clone is large. The rearrangement joins TRBV10-2 to TRBJ2-3, with 7 bases aligning to TRBD2. Germline-derived CDR1 and CDR2 are WSHSY and SAAADI. Trimming at V came to 6 bases and at J to 3 bases, leaving 6 bases not matched to a gene. The CDR3 is 14 residues long. CDR3 sequence reads: CASRGGGRTDTQYF. CDR3 DNA sequence: TGCGCCAGCAGGGGTGGCGGGAGAACAGATACGCAGTATTTT.

The chain carries TRBV25-1 and TRBJ2-1; no firm D call. The germline V gene has CDR1 MGHDK and CDR2 SYGVNS. The V and J ends lost 5 bases and 4 bases respectively, with 6 bases between them. This CDR3 spans 12 amino acids. The CDR3 DNA is TGTGCCAGCAGTAGGGTTTACAATGAGCAGTTCTTC. Its protein product is CASSRVYNEQFF.

The V gene is TRBV11-3, the J gene TRBJ2-2, with 14 nucleotides matching TRBD2. Germline CDR1 is SGHNT and CDR2 is YENEEA. There are 17 residues in the CDR3. V was clipped by 5 bases and J by 4 bases; unmatched bases: 6. DNA of the CDR3: TGTGCCAGCAGCCCCGGGACTAGCGGGAGCACCACCGGGGAGCTGTTTTTT. Protein: CASSPGTSGSTTGELFF.

CDR3 sequence (DNA): TGTGCCAGCAGCTTGCCCGCTAGCGGGCCCAGCACAGATACGCAGTATTTT. Its protein is CASSLPASGPSTDTQYF. The chain combines TRBV11-3 with TRBJ2-3; 8 bases match TRBD2. The length of the CDR3 is 17 residues. Germline lookup yields CDR1 SGHNT and CDR2 YENEEA. Unmatched junction bases numbered 8, after V lost 3 bases and J lost 0 bases.

The chain is built from TRBV6-8 and TRBJ2-7; D perhaps matches TRBD2 (6 bases). Germline V gene sequence: CDR1 MNHGY, CDR2 SAAAGT. The germline V and J ends were trimmed by 5 bases and 0 bases, with 23 bases remaining between them. This CDR3 is 18 amino acids long. CDR3 bases: TGTGCCAGCAGTGCCCGTCTGAGAAGCGGGTTAAGCTCCTACGAGCAGTACTTC. It is translated as CASSARLRSGLSSYEQYF.

This chain uses TRBV5-1 with TRBJ1-6; maybe TRBD1 (5 bases). The V gene lost 4 bases and the J gene lost 0 bases, with 17 bases spanning the gap. The germline V gene encodes CDR1 SGHRS and CDR2 YFSETQ. The CDR3 has 18 residues. CDR3 amino acids: CASSPEGSLSSYNSPLHF. The CDR3 DNA reads TGCGCCAGCAGCCCGGAGGGGAGTCTGAGCTCCTATAATTCACCCCTCCACTTT.

This clone was seen a handful of times. The V call is TRBV28, the J call TRBJ1-6; perhaps TRBD1 as D (6 bases). The CDR3 is made up of 14 amino acids. Germline-derived CDR1 and CDR2 are MDHEN and SYDVKM. V lost 5 bases and J 9 bases, leaving 14 bases between the germline ends. The CDR3 nucleotides are TGTGCCAGCAGTCTACAGGGAGTAACTTCACCCCTCCACTTT. Translation: CASSLQGVTSPLHF.

The chain is built from TRBV6-8 and TRBJ1-5, with D possibly TRBD1 on 6 matching bases. V lost 8 bases, J lost 5 bases, and 13 bases lay in between. The CDR3 runs 13 residues. Germline CDR1 reads MNHGY; CDR2 reads SAAAGT. CDR3 in amino acids: CASQRDIYQPQHF. CDR3 DNA sequence: TGTGCCAGCCAGCGGGACATCTATCAGCCCCAGCATTTT.

As concerns this clone: An end of the junction differs from the germline gene, which may be a read error. J is TRBJ2-2 and V is TRBV6-8; no firm D call. The CDR3 spans 15 residues. Looked up from germline, CDR1 is MNHGY and CDR2 is SAAAGT. The CDR3 nucleotides read TGTGCCAGCAGTGACTCTTACTACGACACCGGGGAGCTGTTTTTT. It specifies CASSDSYYDTGELFF.

CDR3 nucleotide sequence: TGTGCCACCCAGGAGGGGACTAGAGGTCAAAAAACAGATACGCAGTATTTT. As protein: CATQEGTRGQKTDTQYF. The V gene is TRBV28, the J gene TRBJ2-3; 8 nucleotides align to TRBD2. Per germline, CDR1 MDHEN and CDR2 SYDVKM. The CDR3 extends over 17 amino acids. After removal of 10 bases from V and 3 bases from J, the junction contained 18 bases not matched to a gene.